This T cell receptor beta chain comes out of a study of blood T cell repertoires in COVID-19. Germline assignment: CDR1 MNHEY and CDR2 SMNVEV (reference sequence). The J segment lost 6 bases and the V segment lost 6 bases, leaving 15 bases of the junction unmatched. The CDR3 totals 17 residues. Sequencing used immunoSEQ multiplex PCR; TCRdb keeps in-frame clones, though not all of them. The sample carries about 110,000 clones, about 64% recorded once. The V gene is TRBV27, the J gene TRBJ1-2; 11 bases align to TRBD1. This TCR came from a human donor with acute or convalescent COVID-19. The donor label of this sample is uncertain. The sample comprised peripheral blood. The CDR3 coding sequence is TGTGCCAGCAGACCGCGGGTGGGACAGGGGGTTTTTGATGGCTACACCTTC. It translates to CASRPRVGQGVFDGYTF.